This TCR beta chain was recovered during a study of graft-versus-host responses after intestinal transplantation. Overall study: Anti-thymocyte globulin was used for induction in all recipients, who then took tacrolimus and steroids for approximately 3 years. The study, taken as a whole, reports: The recipient marrow held GvH clones, and some of them showed up first in ileum or blood.

V gave up 9 bases and J gave up 7 bases, with 9 bases separating them. The V gene's germline CDR1 is MNHEY and CDR2 SMNVEV (reference sequence). The CDR3 covers 11 residues. In the case of this clone: Its antigen is undetermined.

Using immunoSEQ multiplex PCR, the repertoire was profiled, and TCRdb retains in-frame clones only, with some absent. Among approximately 18,000 clones listed, over 70% were seen once. Intraepithelial and lamina propria lymphocytes were freed from processed graft tissue. Sequencing used ileum tissue, obtained about 460 days after intestinal transplant. The TCR comes from a human patient who received an intestinal transplant, so some T cells may come from the graft donor. J is TRBJ2-2 and V is TRBV27, with D perhaps TRBD2 (5 bases). The chain's CDR3 is CASHRGGELFF. The CDR3 bases are TGTGCCAGTCACCGGGGCGGGGAGCTGTTTTTT.